These 29 T cell receptor beta chains were sequenced from one sample in a study of Graves' ophthalmopathy and Graves' hyperthyroidism. Amplified material comprised TCR beta CDR3 regions derived from RNA transcripts. The workflow started with a first-round RT-PCR run with HTBI primers and then moved on to a second-round multiplex PCR. One entry per CDR3 protein results from TCRdb running MiXCR on the multiplex PCR reads. The sample yields a few hundred thousand distinct CDR3 sequences, roughly 15% seen once. The sample comprised peripheral blood. The receptors come from an adult man with Graves' ophthalmopathy.

This clonotype has ten or more counts. The V call is TRBV25-1, the J call TRBJ1-3; 9 bases match TRBD1. The CDR3 is 14 amino acids. Germline lookup yields CDR1 MGHDK and CDR2 SYGVNS. V shed 5 bases, J shed 4 bases, and the junction held 3 bases outside the gene matches. DNA of the CDR3: TGTGCCAGCAGTCGACAGGGGGAAGGAAACACCATATATTTT. It translates to CASSRQGEGNTIYF.

The chain has TRBV6-1 and TRBJ2-7; D is unclear. The CDR3 totals 12 residues. With 8 bases removed from V and 3 bases from J, the gap between germline ends came to 11 bases. Per germline, CDR1 MNHNS and CDR2 SASEGT. CDR3 sequence: CASEGFRYEQYF. The CDR3, as DNA: TGTGCCAGCGAAGGGTTCCGCTACGAGCAGTACTTC.

In regard to this clonotype: A much larger clonotype is one base distant, so this may be a read error. This is likely a read error, given that the CDR3 carries no conserved phenylalanine or tryptophan at its end. The chain employs TRBV6-4 and TRBJ1-1; 11 bases line up with TRBD1. Germline-derived CDR1 and CDR2 are MRHNA and SNTAGT. V lost 6 bases and J lost 11; bases outside the gene matches: 8. The CDR3 has 13 amino acids. CDR3 bases: TGTGCCAGCAGCTCCGGGACAGGGGGTAGGGCTTTCCTT. Its protein product is CASSSGTGGRAFL.

This clonotype was detected ten times or more. The rearrangement joins TRBV5-1 to TRBJ1-5; D is ambiguous. This CDR3 is built from 15 residues. Germline CDR1 SGHRS, CDR2 YFSETQ. Trimming left V 4 bases short and J 0 bases short, with 11 bases between. The CDR3 loop reads CASSPADGSNQPQHF. The CDR3 nucleotides are TGCGCCAGCAGCCCAGCTGACGGTAGCAATCAGCCCCAGCATTTT.

This sequence joins TRBV28 and TRBJ1-6, with TRBD1 identical over 7 bases. The V gene's germline CDR1 is MDHEN and CDR2 SYDVKM. The CDR3 runs to 15 residues. J was trimmed by 9 bases and V by 7 bases; bases with no gene match: 12. In DNA, the CDR3 is TGTGCCAGCACCCCCCAGGGGGAGGGTATTTCACCCCTCCACTTT. It yields the protein CASTPQGEGISPLHF. The variable domain in full, with the rest retrieved from reference TRBV28 and TRBJ1-6, is DVKVTQSSRYLVKRTGEKVFLECVQDMDHENMFWYRQDPGLGLRLIYFSYDVKMKEKGDIPEGYSVSREKKERFSLILESASTNQTSMYLCASTPQGEGISPLHFGNGTRLTVT.

The sample holds many counts of this clonotype. The rearrangement links TRBV2 to TRBJ2-2; D unclear. This CDR3 is built from 13 residues. Germline V CDR1 and CDR2: SNHLY, FYNNEI. Trimming stripped 4 bases from V and 8 bases from J, with 11 bases between. CDR3 in amino acids: CASSGPLGGELFF. CDR3 coding DNA: TGTGCCAGCAGTGGCCCCCTAGGTGGGGAGCTGTTTTTT.

This clonotype was seen ten or more times. J is TRBJ2-7 and V is TRBV12-3 or TRBV12-4; possible D gene TRBD2, 6 bases. V was trimmed by 3 bases and J by 2 bases, leaving 11 bases between them. This CDR3 is built from 14 residues. CDR3 sequence reads: CASSFLASPYEQYF. In DNA, the CDR3 is TGTGCCAGCAGTTTCCTAGCGTCCCCCTACGAGCAGTACTTC.

The sample holds many counts of this clonotype. The chain employs TRBV12-3 or TRBV12-4 and TRBJ1-2; D remains ambiguous. V lost 10 bases to trimming and J lost 2 bases, with 11 bases between them. This CDR3 region has 12 residues. The DNA for the CDR3 is TGTGCCACCGGGCGAGGGAACTATGGCTACACCTTC. Its translation is CATGRGNYGYTF.

The chain links TRBV19 to TRBJ1-2, with D possibly matching TRBD1 (6 bases). V lost 7 bases and J lost 8, with 14 bases in between. CDR1 is LNHDA and CDR2 is SQIVND in the germline V gene (reference sequence). The CDR3 runs 12 residues. The CDR3 sequence: CASIGGQHGYTF. The CDR3 DNA sequence: TGTGCCAGTATAGGTGGACAGCACGGCTACACCTTC.

This clonotype has at least ten counts. CDR3 region: CASTRGIPSNQPQHF. In DNA, the CDR3 is TGTGCCAGCACCCGCGGGATCCCTAGCAATCAGCCCCAGCATTTT. This sequence joins TRBV6-1 and TRBJ1-5, with D unresolved. Germline V gene data show CDR1 as MNHNS and CDR2 as SASEGT. V was clipped by 7 bases and J by 0 bases, with 13 bases between them. The CDR3 contains 15 residues.

This clonotype was seen many times. V usage is TRBV5-1 and J usage is TRBJ2-7, with 7 bases that match TRBD2. CDR3 length: 14 residues. Germline trimming cut 4 bases from V and 5 bases from J; bases unmatched to any gene: 9. Germline V gene data show CDR1 as SGHRS and CDR2 as YFSETQ. CDR3 region: CASSPGGNEDEQYF. CDR3 sequence (DNA): TGCGCCAGCAGCCCGGGGGGAAATGAAGACGAGCAGTACTTC.

In its sample, this clonotype was seen many times. The gene calls are TRBV29-1 and TRBJ2-5; 13 positions agree with TRBD2. The CDR3 consists of 14 residues. Germline V gene lookup returns CDR1 SQVTM and CDR2 ANQGSEA. V gave up 6 bases and J gave up 6 bases; unmatched junction bases: 7. CDR3 residues: CSVGLAGSPKTQYF. The DNA of the CDR3 is TGCAGCGTGGGACTAGCGGGATCGCCCAAGACCCAGTACTTC.

This clonotype was observed many times. The rearrangement joins TRBV30 to TRBJ1-2; D is uncertain. V shed 4 bases and J shed 4 bases, with 16 bases lying between them. The CDR3 runs 14 residues. CDR1 and CDR2 (germline): GTSNPN, SVGIG (reference sequence). The CDR3 DNA is TGTGCCTGGACTGTGCAGCTTTCTCTCTATGGCTACACCTTC. It specifies CAWTVQLSLYGYTF.

Many counts were recorded for this clonotype. A single base separates this from a much larger clone, so it may be a read error. The rearrangement links TRBV7-2 to TRBJ2-5, with 9 bases identical to TRBD1. The CDR3 runs 15 residues. Germline CDR1 is SGHTA and CDR2 is FQGNSA. The V segment lost 3 bases and the J segment 4 bases; nucleotides outside the gene matches: 6. CDR3 loop: CASSFGTGRRETQYF. The CDR3 nucleotides are TGTGCCAGCAGCTTTGGGACAGGGAGGCGAGAGACCCAGTACTTC.

This clonotype has a count of ten or more. The chain joins TRBV7-8 to TRBJ2-4; no clear D. The CDR3 is made up of 15 amino acids. The V gene's germline CDR1 is SGHVS and CDR2 FQNEAQ. The germline V and J ends were trimmed by 1 base and 7 bases, with 14 bases remaining between them. CDR3 amino acids: CASSLGWLDGNIQYF. The CDR3 DNA reads as TGTGCCAGCAGCTTAGGTTGGCTAGATGGGAACATTCAGTACTTC.

The CDR3 spells CASSLRVMWTSGSPNTGELFF. The CDR3 bases are TGTGCCAGCAGCTTAAGGGTTATGTGGACTAGCGGGAGCCCCAACACCGGGGAGCTGTTTTTT. The chain is built from TRBV7-3 and TRBJ2-2; 13 bases are shared with TRBD2. V shed 1 base and J 2 bases; nucleotides not matched to a gene: 13. The CDR3 consists of 21 residues. Germline-derived CDR1 and CDR2 are SGHTA and FQGTGA.

This clonotype has a count of ten or more. The J gene is TRBJ1-5, the V gene TRBV27; D perhaps matches TRBD1 (5 bases). Per germline, CDR1 MNHEY and CDR2 SMNVEV (reference sequence). Trimming took 1 base from V and 5 from J, leaving 9 bases between them. This CDR3 spans 14 amino acids. The CDR3 loop reads CASSLYTGDQPQHF. CDR3 sequence (DNA): TGTGCCAGCAGTTTATACACAGGCGATCAGCCCCAGCATTTT.

For the CDR3, the DNA is TGCAGTGCTAGAGCTGCTGTCTGGCAACCCTCTGGAAACACCATATATTTT. Translation gives CSARAAVWQPSGNTIYF. V gene TRBV20-1 combines with J gene TRBJ1-3; D not resolved. Germline loops: CDR1 DFQATT, CDR2 SNEGSKA (reference sequence). V lost 1 base to trimming and J lost 0 bases, with 16 bases between them. This CDR3 contains 17 residues.

This clonotype has a count of ten or more. The chain carries TRBV9 and TRBJ2-6; D is unclear. In germline, CDR1 is SGDLS, CDR2 YYNGEE. Trimming pared 2 bases from V and 0 bases from J, leaving 3 bases between. The CDR3 spans 14 residues. Written as DNA, the CDR3 is TGTGCCAGCAGCGTTTACTCTGGGGCCAACGTCCTGACTTTC. Its protein product is CASSVYSGANVLTF.

The sample holds many counts of this clonotype. The DNA of the CDR3 is TGTGCCAGCAGTGAGTTCGAGGAACAGCCCCAGCATTTT. This gives the protein CASSEFEEQPQHF. The genes are TRBV6-1 and TRBJ1-5; D gene unclear. The germline gives CDR1 MNHNS, CDR2 SASEGT. Deletions cut 3 bases from V and 7 bases from J, with 10 bases between. This CDR3 has 13 residues.

In this sample, this clonotype turned up a few times. CDR3 in amino acids: CASSYSGGWNSPLHF. The CDR3 coding sequence is TGTGCCAGCAGTTATTCAGGGGGTTGGAATTCACCCCTCCACTTT. The chain combines TRBV6-9 with TRBJ1-6; the D gene is possibly TRBD1 (6 bases). Germline V gene sequence: CDR1 MNHGY, CDR2 SVAAGI. The CDR3 spans 15 residues. Trimming took 0 bases from V and 7 from J, leaving 10 bases between them.

As for this clonotype: A much larger clone differs by one base, so this may be a read error. The chain employs TRBV6-1 and TRBJ2-2; D remains unclear. The germline gives CDR1 MNHNS, CDR2 SASEGT. This CDR3 is built from 15 residues. This CDR3 is CASSETKKNTWELFF. The DNA of the CDR3 is TGTGCCAGCAGTGAAACAAAGAAAAACACCTGGGAGCTGTTTTTT.

This clonotype was observed many times. This chain links TRBV6-1 with TRBJ1-2, with 7 bases identical to TRBD1. The CDR3 is made up of 13 amino acids. CDR1 MNHNS and CDR2 SASEGT come from the germline V gene. The V segment lost 6 bases and the J segment 6 bases; nucleotides outside the gene matches: 7. DNA for the CDR3: TGTGCCAGCAGACGGACAGGTTTTGATGGCTACACCTTC. Translating it yields CASRRTGFDGYTF.

Worth noting for this clonotype: Its ends do not fully match the called genes, so a read error is possible. The V gene is TRBV7-2, the J gene TRBJ1-3; D gene unclear. Germline loops: CDR1 SGHTA, CDR2 FQGNSA. The CDR3 extends over 14 amino acids. CDR3 amino acids: CASSKSNSGDTIYF. The CDR3 DNA reads as TGTGCCAGCAGCAAGTCCAACTCTGGAGACACCATATATTTT.

This clonotype was seen ten or more times. The CDR3 reads CSARGGGGWYQPQHF. The CDR3, as DNA: TGCAGTGCGAGGGGGGGTGGAGGGTGGTATCAGCCCCAGCATTTT. The chain employs TRBV20-1 and TRBJ1-5, with D possibly being TRBD1 (6 bases). This CDR3 is built from 15 residues. Trimming cost V 6 bases and J 5 bases, with 20 bases left between them. The V gene's germline CDR1 is DFQATT and CDR2 SNEGSKA (reference sequence).

This clonotype was seen repeatedly, ten times or more. The chain joins TRBV20-1 to TRBJ2-7; 10 nucleotides align to TRBD2. This CDR3 region has 15 residues. Trimming took 3 bases from V and 0 from J; bases not matched to a gene: 5. Germline V gene lookup returns CDR1 DFQATT and CDR2 SNEGSKA (reference sequence). This chain's CDR3 is CSASQRGGISYEQYF. The CDR3 nucleotides read TGCAGTGCTAGTCAGCGGGGGGGGATCTCCTACGAGCAGTACTTC.

At least ten counts were recorded for this clonotype. The chain is built from TRBV19 and TRBJ1-5; TRBD1 aligns across 7 bases. The CDR3 covers 13 residues. V was clipped by 4 bases and J by 5 bases; unmatched bases: 2. Germline V gives CDR1 LNHDA, CDR2 SQIVND (reference sequence). CDR3 sequence reads: CASSTGGYQPQHF. DNA of the CDR3: TGTGCCAGTAGTACAGGGGGGTATCAGCCCCAGCATTTT. Full variable domain (remainder filled in from reference TRBV19 and TRBJ1-5): DGGITQSPKYLFRKEGQNVTLSCEQNLNHDAMYWYRQDPGQGLRLIYYSQIVNDFQKGDIAEGYSVSREKKESFPLTVTSAQKNPTAFYLCASSTGGYQPQHFGDGTRLSIL.

In its sample, this clonotype was seen many times. The V call is TRBV7-2, the J call TRBJ2-7; TRBD2 matches at 7 bases. The CDR3 length is 14 residues. V gave up 7 bases and J gave up 7 bases; unmatched junction bases: 13. Germline V gene lookup returns CDR1 SGHTA and CDR2 FQGNSA. The CDR3 region is CASTQSSRGGEQYF. The CDR3 nucleotides read TGTGCCAGCACCCAATCGAGTAGGGGAGGGGAGCAGTACTTC.

The chain recombines TRBV29-1 with TRBJ1-1, with D tentatively TRBD1 (5 bases). Trimming removed 1 base at V and 0 bases at J, with 6 bases between. CDR3 length: 13 residues. Germline V gives CDR1 SQVTM, CDR2 ANQGSEA. The CDR3 is CSVEGQMNTEAFF. In DNA form, the CDR3 reads TGCAGCGTTGAAGGACAGATGAACACTGAAGCTTTCTTT.